This T cell receptor (beta chain) was identified during a study of cytomegalovirus exposure and HLA in healthy donors. The V gene's germline CDR1 is SQVTM and CDR2 ANQGSEA. The CDR3 covers 11 residues. Regarding this clone: What it binds is not known.

Broader study findings: 16,951 TCR beta sequences were associated with HLA alleles at 0.05 false discovery rate in a later analysis.

With 60 Vbeta and 13 Jbeta primers, the PCR was carried out. TCRdb keeps only in-frame clones here, not all; method: immunoSEQ multiplex PCR. The sample contains around 140,000 clones, roughly 80% of which appear only once. V is TRBV29-1 and J is TRBJ2-1; D is unresolved. This receptor was obtained from a man in his forties or fifties in good health and CMV-seronegative. The sequencing sample was made of PBMCs. The CDR3 region has the DNA TGCACCGTCTCGCAGGTCGGTGAGCAGTTCTTC. Amino acid sequence: CTVSQVGEQFF.